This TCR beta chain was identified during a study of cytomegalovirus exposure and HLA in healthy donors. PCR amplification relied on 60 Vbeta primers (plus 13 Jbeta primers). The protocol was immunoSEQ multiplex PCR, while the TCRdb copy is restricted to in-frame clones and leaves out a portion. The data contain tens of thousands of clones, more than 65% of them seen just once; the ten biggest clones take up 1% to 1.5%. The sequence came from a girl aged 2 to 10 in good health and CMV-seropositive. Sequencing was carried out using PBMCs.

CDR3 nucleotides: TGTGCCAGCAGTTTACTAGCGGGAGAGCAGTACTTC. Its translation: CASSLLAGEQYF. This chain joins TRBV7-8 and TRBJ2-7, with 10 positions matching TRBD2. The CDR3 length is 12 residues. V shed 6 bases and J 7 bases; nucleotides not matched to a gene: 3. The germline gives CDR1 SGHVS, CDR2 FQNEAQ. The full variable domain, rest sourced from reference TRBV7-8 and TRBJ2-7, is GAGVSQSPRYKVAKRGQDVALRCDPISGHVSLFWYQQALGQGPEFLTYFQNEAQLDKSGLPSDRFFAERPEGSVSTLKIQRTQQEDSAVYLCASSLLAGEQYFGPGTRLTVT.